This T cell receptor beta chain came from a study of T-cell memory formation after mild COVID-19. Study summary: Largely donor-specific sequence clusters came from two donors.

5'RACE with constant-segment primers yielded barcoded, UMI-tagged TCR alpha and TCR beta cDNA libraries. TCRdb passed the 5' RACE reads through MiXCR, listing each CDR3 protein once. The profile shows 470,000 or so distinct CDR3 sequences, 20% to 25% of them singletons. The germline CDR1 and CDR2 sequences are MNHEY and SMNVEV (reference sequence). The ends were cut back, 9 bases at V and 8 bases at J, with 23 bases in the middle. CDR3 size: 15 residues. For this clonotype: Its antigen remains unknown.

Findings and limits, study-wide: Clones that contracted from day 15 to 85 had balanced CD4/CD8; later expanders were CD4+ biased. The authors left the SARS-CoV-2 specificity of second-wave clones peaking on day 37 unconfirmed.

The chain uses TRBV27 and TRBJ2-1; D might be TRBD2 (5 bases). The sequence came from an adult woman who had mild COVID-19 (a few samples of this study predate the infection). Cell type and time point are not known. The specimen was PBMCs or a T cell subset sorted from them (not recorded which). The CDR3, as DNA: TGTGCCAGTAATAAAGGACTCTCACCGATACATGAGCAGTTCTTC. This codes for CASNKGLSPIHEQFF.